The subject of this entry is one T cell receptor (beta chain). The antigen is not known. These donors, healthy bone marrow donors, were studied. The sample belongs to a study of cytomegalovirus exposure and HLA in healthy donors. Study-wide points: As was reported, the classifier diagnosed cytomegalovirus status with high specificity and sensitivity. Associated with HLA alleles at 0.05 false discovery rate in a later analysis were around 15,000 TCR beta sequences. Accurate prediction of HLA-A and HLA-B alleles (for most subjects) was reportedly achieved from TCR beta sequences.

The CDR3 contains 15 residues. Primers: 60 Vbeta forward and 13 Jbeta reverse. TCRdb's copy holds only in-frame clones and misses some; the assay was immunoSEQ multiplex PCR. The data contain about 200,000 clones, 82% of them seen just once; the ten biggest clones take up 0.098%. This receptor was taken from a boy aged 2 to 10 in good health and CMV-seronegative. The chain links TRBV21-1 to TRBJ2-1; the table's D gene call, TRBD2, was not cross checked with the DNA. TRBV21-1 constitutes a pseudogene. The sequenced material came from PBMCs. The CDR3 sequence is CASSKAYMRGNGQFF. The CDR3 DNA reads TGTGCCAGCAGCAAAGCTTATATGCGGGGGAACGGGCAGTTCTTC.